These T cell receptor beta chains were read from a single sample in a study of T cell repertoires in cytomegalovirus infection. These receptors' targets are unknown. In TCRdb, the reads were re-called with MiXCR into one record per CDR3 protein. Altogether more than 50,000 distinct CDR3 sequences are present, around 33% being singletons, with the ten largest covering about 73%. Sequenced input: PBMCs, sequenced either directly or after in vitro stimulation (not recorded which). The source is a human donor in good health (CMV status not recorded). Some clones in this sample may be carry-over from other donors' samples. Both conserved end residues are part of each CDR3. A D gene is named only where the DNA matches it firmly. Clone size, where shown, is once, few, many, or a class for clones that have expanded.

clone size	V gene	D gene	J gene	CDR3 protein	CDR3 DNA
-	TRBV6-2/TRBV6-3	-	TRBJ2-3	CASSFVLGGDTTDTQYF	TGTGCCAGCAGTTTCGTCCTCGGCGGCGATACCACAGATACGCAGTATTTT
-	TRBV20-1	TRBD2	TRBJ2-3	CSASGLAGVPVDTQYF	TGCAGTGCTAGTGGTCTAGCGGGGGTACCGGTAGATACGCAGTATTTT
-	TRBV7-8	-	TRBJ2-3	CASSRTATDTQYF	TGTGCCAGCTCTCGGACAGCCACAGATACGCAGTATTTT
-	TRBV15	-	TRBJ1-1	CATSGRVRWNTEAFF	TGTGCCACCAGCGGGCGGGTAAGATGGAACACTGAAGCTTTCTTT
-	TRBV12-3/TRBV12-4	-	TRBJ2-3	CASSPHLRDFSTDTQYF	TGTGCCAGCAGTCCCCATCTCCGGGACTTTAGCACAGATACGCAGTATTTT
many	TRBV7-2	-	TRBJ2-3	CASTFRPPDTQYF	TGTGCCAGCACCTTCAGACCCCCAGATACGCAGTATTTT
-	TRBV15	-	TRBJ2-6	CATSRDLGPLSGANVLTF	TGTGCCACCAGCAGAGATCTAGGGCCGCTCTCTGGGGCCAACGTCCTGACTTTC
many	TRBV7-2	-	TRBJ1-5	CASSLDFSGQPQHF	TGTGCCAGCAGCTTAGATTTTTCGGGTCAGCCCCAGCATTTT
-	TRBV7-8	-	TRBJ2-3	CASSHPQVGPSTDTQYF	TGTGCCAGCAGCCACCCCCAAGTTGGCCCTAGCACAGATACGCAGTATTTT
-	TRBV7-8	-	TRBJ2-2	CASSWSRSGELFF	TGCGCCAGCAGCTGGTCGCGTTCCGGGGAGCTGTTTTTT
-	TRBV11-1	-	TRBJ2-1	CASRGGTGVYNEQFF	TGTGCCAGCAGGGGAGGGACAGGCGTTTACAATGAGCAGTTCTTC
-	TRBV7-9	-	TRBJ1-4	CASSLAPHDPNEKLFF	TGTGCCAGCAGCTTAGCCCCACATGATCCGAATGAAAAACTGTTTTTT
-	TRBV10-1	-	TRBJ2-7	CASSLGPWAAEQYF	TGCGCCAGCAGTTTGGGTCCCTGGGCAGCAGAGCAGTACTTC
-	TRBV7-2	-	TRBJ1-4	CASSPPGSRRGKLFF	TGTGCCAGCAGCCCACCGGGTTCGCGGAGAGGAAAACTGTTTTTT
-	TRBV2	-	TRBJ2-2	CASSEAFLGAGDTGELFF	TGTGCCAGCAGTGAAGCGTTTTTGGGGGCGGGGGACACCGGGGAGCTGTTTTTT
-	TRBV20-1	-	TRBJ2-3	CSARGLSGDTQYF	TGCAGTGCTAGAGGACTGTCAGGAGATACGCAGTATTTT
few	TRBV14	-	TRBJ1-2	CASSHRRTYGYTF	TGTGCCAGCAGCCACAGGAGAACCTATGGCTACACCTTC
-	TRBV20-1	-	TRBJ1-1	CSAPSPGGTEAFF	TGCAGTGCTCCGAGCCCCGGGGGCACTGAAGCTTTCTTT
few	TRBV18	TRBD1	TRBJ2-7	CASSPPTGSEQYF	TGTGCCAGCTCACCGCCGACAGGGAGCGAGCAGTACTTC
few	TRBV27	-	TRBJ2-3	CASSLISVVDTQYF	TGTGCCAGCAGTCTCATTAGCGTCGTGGATACGCAGTATTTT
-	TRBV10-3	TRBD2	TRBJ2-3	CAIMRAGEDTQYF	TGTGCCATCATGCGAGCGGGAGAAGATACGCAGTATTTT
few	TRBV7-9	-	TRBJ2-3	CASSLHNGESTDTQYF	TGTGCCAGCAGCTTACACAACGGGGAGTCGACAGATACGCAGTATTTT
-	TRBV12-3/TRBV12-4	-	TRBJ1-3	CASRRAGGNTIYF	TGTGCCAGCAGAAGGGCAGGGGGAAACACCATATATTTT
few	TRBV5-4	TRBD1	TRBJ1-1	CASSLGTAPPEAFF	TGTGCCAGCAGCCTCGGGACAGCCCCGCCTGAAGCTTTCTTT
few	TRBV23-1	-	TRBJ1-1	CASSQVDTMNTEAFF	TGCGCCAGCAGTCAGGTAGACACCATGAACACTGAAGCTTTCTTT
few	TRBV7-2	TRBD2	TRBJ2-3	CASSLVGGLAEGGTQYF	TGTGCCAGCAGCTTAGTCGGTGGGCTAGCGGAGGGAGGTACGCAGTATTTT
few	TRBV7-9	-	TRBJ2-7	CASSSRSPYEQYF	TGTGCCAGCAGCTCCCGGAGCCCCTACGAGCAGTACTTC
-	TRBV11-2	TRBD1	TRBJ1-5	CASSLGGTVDQPQHF	TGTGCCAGCAGCTTAGGGGGGACAGTAGATCAGCCCCAGCATTTT
few	TRBV29-1	TRBD2	TRBJ2-3	CSVVLAGRGDTQYF	TGCAGCGTTGTACTAGCGGGGCGGGGAGATACGCAGTATTTT
few	TRBV2	-	TRBJ2-3	CASSRGLAADTQYF	TGTGCCAGCAGTAGAGGGCTAGCTGCAGATACGCAGTATTTT
-	TRBV5-1	TRBD1	TRBJ1-5	CASSLGTGAREPQHF	TGCGCCAGCAGCTTGGGGACAGGGGCCAGGGAGCCCCAGCATTTT
-	TRBV6-1	-	TRBJ2-7	CRSGPNYEQYF	TGTCGGTCGGGGCCCAACTACGAGCAGTACTTC
-	TRBV20-1	TRBD2	TRBJ2-7	CSASTLADYEQYF	TGCAGTGCTAGTACCCTAGCGGACTACGAGCAGTACTTC
-	TRBV28	-	TRBJ2-2	CASIAGLGRGNTGELFF	TGTGCCAGCATTGCGGGTTTAGGGCGCGGGAACACCGGGGAGCTGTTTTTT
many	TRBV12-3/TRBV12-4	-	TRBJ1-1	CASSWTATEAFF	TGTGCCAGCAGTTGGACAGCCACTGAAGCTTTCTTT
few	TRBV28	-	TRBJ2-5	CASSLRDPKRPSTFLFTQYF	TGTGCCAGCAGTCTCCGGGACCCAAAGAGACCCAGTACTTTCCTCTTTACCCAGTACTTC
-	TRBV7-8	-	TRBJ1-2	CASSLASRGYGYTF	TGTGCCAGCAGCTTAGCTTCACGGGGCTATGGCTACACCTTC
-	TRBV24-1	-	TRBJ1-1	CATSARDNTEAFF	TGTGCCACCAGTGCTCGGGACAACACTGAAGCTTTCTTT
-	TRBV4-3	-	TRBJ1-1	CASSQDAGNTEAFF	TGCGCCAGCAGCCAAGATGCAGGGAACACTGAAGCTTTCTTT
-	TRBV6-1	-	TRBJ2-3	CASRRRGVADTQYF	TGTGCCAGCAGACGGAGGGGGGTTGCAGATACGCAGTATTTT
few	TRBV20-1	-	TRBJ2-7	CSARDSRDNSPQYF	TGCAGTGCTAGAGATTCCCGGGACAACTCCCCGCAGTACTTC
many	TRBV7-6	TRBD1	TRBJ2-5	CASRKDGRGQGAVQETQYF	TGTGCCAGCCGAAAAGACGGGCGTGGACAGGGGGCAGTCCAAGAGACCCAGTACTTC
few	TRBV7-9	-	TRBJ1-1	CASSLEPTTEAFF	TGTGCCAGCAGCTTAGAACCTACGACTGAAGCTTTCTTT
many	TRBV7-2	TRBD2	TRBJ2-5	CASSLGSSSGEGTQYF	TGTGCCAGCAGCTTAGGGAGTTCTAGCGGGGAGGGGACCCAGTACTTC
-	TRBV6-2/TRBV6-3	-	TRBJ2-5	CASSPPTAPETQYF	TGTGCCAGCAGTCCCCCAACAGCGCCAGAGACCCAGTACTTC
-	TRBV11-2	TRBD2	TRBJ2-5	CASSLEAGGRETQYF	TGTGCCAGCAGCTTAGAGGCGGGGGGGCGGGAGACCCAGTACTTC
-	TRBV29-1	TRBD1	TRBJ1-2	CSVLQGDGYTF	TGCAGCGTCCTGCAGGGGGATGGCTACACCTTC
-	TRBV5-1	-	TRBJ1-1	CASSVAARDTEAFF	TGCGCCAGCAGCGTGGCTGCAAGAGACACTGAAGCTTTCTTT
few	TRBV6-1	-	TRBJ1-1	CASSEVQGEKAFF	TGTGCCAGCAGTGAAGTCCAGGGTGAAAAAGCTTTCTTT
many	TRBV7-4	-	TRBJ2-1	CASSLTMWPLDEQFF	TGTGCCAGCAGCTTAACGATGTGGCCCCTCGATGAGCAGTTCTTC
-	TRBV12-3/TRBV12-4	-	TRBJ1-5	CASSGGAPWDGNQPQHF	TGTGCCAGCAGTGGAGGGGCGCCGTGGGATGGCAATCAGCCCCAGCATTTT